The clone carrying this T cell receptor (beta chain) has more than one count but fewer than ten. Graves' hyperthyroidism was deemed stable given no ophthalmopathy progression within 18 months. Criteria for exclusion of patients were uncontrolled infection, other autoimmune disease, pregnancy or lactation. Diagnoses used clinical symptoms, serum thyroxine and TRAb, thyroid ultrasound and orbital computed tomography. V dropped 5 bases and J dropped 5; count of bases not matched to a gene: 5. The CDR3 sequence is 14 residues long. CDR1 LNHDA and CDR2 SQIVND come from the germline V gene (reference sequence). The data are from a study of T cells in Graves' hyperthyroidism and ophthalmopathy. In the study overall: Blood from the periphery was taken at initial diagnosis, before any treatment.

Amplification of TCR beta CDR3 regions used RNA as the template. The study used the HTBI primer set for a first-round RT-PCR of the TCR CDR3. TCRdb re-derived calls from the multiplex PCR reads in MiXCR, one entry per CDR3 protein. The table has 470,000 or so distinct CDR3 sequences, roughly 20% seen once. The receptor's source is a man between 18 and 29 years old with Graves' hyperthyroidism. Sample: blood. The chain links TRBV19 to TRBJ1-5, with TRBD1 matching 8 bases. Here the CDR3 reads CASSFWTGHQPQHF. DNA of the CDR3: TGTGCCAGTAGTTTCTGGACAGGGCATCAGCCCCAGCATTTT.